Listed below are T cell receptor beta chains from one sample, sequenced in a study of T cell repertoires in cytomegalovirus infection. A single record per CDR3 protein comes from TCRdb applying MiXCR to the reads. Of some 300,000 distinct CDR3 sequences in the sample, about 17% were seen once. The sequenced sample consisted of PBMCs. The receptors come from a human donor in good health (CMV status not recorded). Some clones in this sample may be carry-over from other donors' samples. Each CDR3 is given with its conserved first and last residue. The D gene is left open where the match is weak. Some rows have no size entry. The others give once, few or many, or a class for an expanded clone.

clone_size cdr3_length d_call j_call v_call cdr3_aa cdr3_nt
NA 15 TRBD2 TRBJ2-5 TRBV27 CASSPLLAGEETQYF TGTGCCAGCAGTCCGTTACTAGCGGGGGAAGAGACCCAGTACTTC
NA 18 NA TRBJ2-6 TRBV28 CASSPPAASGSGANVLTF TGTGCCAGCAGTCCCCCGGCAGCCTCGGGCTCTGGGGCCAACGTCCTGACTTTC
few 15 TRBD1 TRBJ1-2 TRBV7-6 CASSFSYNRGYGYTF TGTGCCAGCAGCTTTTCATATAACAGGGGCTATGGCTACACCTTC
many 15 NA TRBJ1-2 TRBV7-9 CASSLGAANLYGYTF TGTGCCAGCAGCTTAGGGGCAGCTAACCTCTATGGCTACACCTTC
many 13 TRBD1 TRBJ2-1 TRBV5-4 CASSLTGVGEQFF TGTGCCAGCAGCTTGACAGGGGTTGGTGAGCAGTTCTTC
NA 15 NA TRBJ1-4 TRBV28 CASTRGRATNEKLFF TGTGCCAGCACCCGGGGGCGAGCAACTAATGAAAAACTGTTTTTT
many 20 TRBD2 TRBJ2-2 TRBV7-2 CASSPRLRGGTQLNTGELFF TGTGCCAGCAGCCCTCGGTTACGCGGGGGGACCCAACTGAACACCGGGGAGCTGTTTTTT
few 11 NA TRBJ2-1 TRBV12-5 CASGSGNEQFF TGTGCTAGTGGTTCCGGAAATGAGCAGTTCTTC
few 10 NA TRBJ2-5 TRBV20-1 CSATGETQYF TGCAGTGCTACTGGGGAGACCCAGTACTTC
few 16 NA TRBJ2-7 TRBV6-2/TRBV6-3 CASSYSMRGQEYEQYF TGTGCCAGCAGTTACTCGATGAGGGGACAAGAATACGAGCAGTACTTC
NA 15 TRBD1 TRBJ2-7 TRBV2 CASRDIGTGKYEQYF TGTGCCAGCAGAGACATCGGGACAGGGAAGTACGAGCAGTACTTC
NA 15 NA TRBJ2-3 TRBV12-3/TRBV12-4 CASNLRGGGTDTQYF TGTGCCAGCAACCTTAGGGGGGGGGGCACAGATACGCAGTATTTT
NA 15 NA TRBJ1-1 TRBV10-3 CAISGIRGVDTEAFF TGTGCCATCAGTGGGATCCGGGGAGTCGACACTGAAGCTTTCTTT
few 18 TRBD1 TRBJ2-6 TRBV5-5 CASSFFQGVYDGANVLTF TGTGCCAGCAGCTTCTTCCAGGGGGTCTACGATGGGGCCAACGTCCTGACTTTC
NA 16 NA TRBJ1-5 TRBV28 CASSLQGISSNQPQHF TGTGCCAGCAGTTTACAGGGGATAAGTAGCAATCAGCCCCAGCATTTT
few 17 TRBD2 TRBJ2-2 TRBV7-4 CASSQPLATSGPGELFF TGTGCCAGCAGCCAACCCCTGGCGACTAGCGGTCCCGGGGAGCTGTTTTTT
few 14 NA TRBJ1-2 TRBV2 CASSEQGGDYGYTF TGTGCCAGCAGTGAGCAGGGAGGCGACTATGGCTACACCTTC
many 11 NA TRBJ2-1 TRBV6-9 CASSPKGVEFF TGTGCCAGCAGCCCCAAAGGGGTGGAGTTCTTC
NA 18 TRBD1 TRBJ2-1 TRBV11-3 CASSLDYSTGGTYNEQFF TGTGCCAGCAGCTTAGATTACAGCACAGGGGGCACCTACAATGAGCAGTTCTTC
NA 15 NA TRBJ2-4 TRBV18 CASSRGGATKNIQYF TGTGCCAGCTCACGGGGTGGGGCCACCAAAAACATTCAGTACTTC
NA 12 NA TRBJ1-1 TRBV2 CASSRGGSEAFF TGTGCCAGCAGTCGGGGGGGCTCTGAAGCTTTCTTT
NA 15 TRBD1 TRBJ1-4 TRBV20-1 CSARDPGTGNGKLFF TGCAGTGCTAGAGATCCCGGGACAGGGAACGGAAAACTGTTTTTT
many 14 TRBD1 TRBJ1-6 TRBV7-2 CASSRQGANSPLHF TGTGCCAGCAGTCGACAGGGTGCTAATTCACCCCTCCACTTT
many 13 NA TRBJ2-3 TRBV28 CASSSGSTDTQYF TGTGCCAGCAGTTCCGGTAGCACAGATACGCAGTATTTT
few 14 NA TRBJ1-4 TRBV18 CASSPSGGDEKLFF TGTGCCAGCTCACCGTCAGGAGGTGATGAAAAACTGTTTTTT
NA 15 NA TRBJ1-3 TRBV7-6 CASSLDPQPGNTIYF TGTGCCAGCAGCTTAGATCCACAGCCCGGAAACACCATATATTTT
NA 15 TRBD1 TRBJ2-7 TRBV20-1 CSARIGNRGSGEQYF TGCAGTGCTAGGATCGGGAACAGGGGCTCGGGCGAGCAGTACTTC
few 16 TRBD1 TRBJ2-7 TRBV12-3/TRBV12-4 CASSPPGQAAKYEQYF TGTGCCAGCAGTCCCCCGGGACAGGCCGCTAAGTACGAGCAGTACTTC
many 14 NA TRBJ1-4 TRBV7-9 CASSLLGLNEKLFF TGTGCCAGCAGCTTGTTGGGGCTAAATGAAAAACTGTTTTTT
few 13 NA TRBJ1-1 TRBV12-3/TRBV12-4 CASTVQVNTEAFF TGTGCCAGCACCGTTCAGGTAAACACTGAAGCTTTCTTT
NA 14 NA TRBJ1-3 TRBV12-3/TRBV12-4 CASTKQVGGNTIYF TGTGCCAGCACCAAACAGGTCGGCGGAAACACCATATATTTT
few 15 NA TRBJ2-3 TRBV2 CASKRSGTSTDTQYF TGTGCCAGCAAAAGGAGCGGAACTAGCACAGATACGCAGTATTTT
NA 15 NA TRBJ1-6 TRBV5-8 CASSLVQGRNSPLHF TGTGCCAGCAGCTTGGTGCAGGGTCGTAATTCACCCCTCCACTTT
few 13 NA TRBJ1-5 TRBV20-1 CSADSDGGQPQHF TGCAGTGCGGACAGCGACGGGGGTCAGCCCCAGCATTTT
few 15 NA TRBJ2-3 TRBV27 CASSSSRNLWDTQYF TGTGCCAGCAGTAGCTCGAGGAACCTGTGGGATACGCAGTATTTT
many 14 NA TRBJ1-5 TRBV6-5 CASNPDGWGQPQHF TGTGCCAGCAACCCGGACGGGTGGGGTCAGCCCCAGCATTTT
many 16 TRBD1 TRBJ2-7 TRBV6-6 CASSYSRQGSFYEQYF TGTGCCAGCAGTTACTCTAGACAGGGGAGTTTTTACGAGCAGTACTTC
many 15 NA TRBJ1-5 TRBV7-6 CASSLNAISGQPQHF TGTGCCAGCAGCTTGAACGCAATTTCAGGGCAGCCCCAGCATTTT
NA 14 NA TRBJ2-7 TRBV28 CASSLLAGADEQYF TGTGCCAGCAGTTTATTGGCAGGGGCGGACGAGCAGTACTTC
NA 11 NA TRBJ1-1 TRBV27 CASSSGVGAFF TGTGCCAGCTCCAGCGGTGTCGGGGCTTTCTTT
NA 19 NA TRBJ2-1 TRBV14 CASSQVRGGRATSYNEQFF TGTGCCAGCAGCCAAGTTCGTGGCGGTAGGGCTACCTCCTACAATGAGCAGTTCTTC
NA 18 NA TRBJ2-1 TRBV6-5 CASRRYEGTSLTYNEQFF TGTGCCAGCAGGAGATATGAAGGAACTAGCCTTACCTACAATGAGCAGTTCTTC
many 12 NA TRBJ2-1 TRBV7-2 CASSSSGNEQFF TGTGCCAGCAGCTCTTCGGGCAATGAGCAGTTCTTC
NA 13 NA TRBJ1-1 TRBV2 CASKSLMNTEAFF TGTGCCAGCAAAAGTTTGATGAACACTGAAGCTTTCTTT
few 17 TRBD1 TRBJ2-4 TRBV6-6 CASSSASGQKGENIQYF TGTGCCAGCAGTTCCGCATCGGGACAGAAGGGCGAAAACATTCAGTACTTC
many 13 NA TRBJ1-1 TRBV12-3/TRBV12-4 CASRPGGHTEAFF TGTGCCAGCAGGCCCGGGGGCCACACTGAAGCTTTCTTT
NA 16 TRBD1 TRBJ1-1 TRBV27 CASSPTGDGRGTEAFF TGTGCCAGCAGTCCCACAGGGGATGGTCGTGGGACTGAAGCTTTCTTT
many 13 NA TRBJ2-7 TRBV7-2 CASSSGNFYEQYF TGTGCCAGCAGCTCGGGGAATTTCTACGAGCAGTACTTC
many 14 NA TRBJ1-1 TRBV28 CASSSVIKNTEAFF TGTGCCAGCAGTTCGGTTATCAAGAACACTGAAGCTTTCTTT
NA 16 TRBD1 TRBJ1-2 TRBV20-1 CSARDQGTGGLDGYTF TGCAGTGCTAGAGATCAAGGGACAGGGGGTTTGGATGGCTACACCTTC
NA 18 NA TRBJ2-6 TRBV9 CASSVLGHSTAGANVLTF TGTGCCAGCAGCGTACTGGGACACTCCACCGCTGGGGCCAACGTCCTGACTTTC
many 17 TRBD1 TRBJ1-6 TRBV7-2 CASSRTGGGVIDSPLHF TGTGCCAGCAGCCGGACAGGGGGCGGGGTGATTGATTCACCCCTCCACTTT